The T cell receptor beta chain described here comes from a study of T cells in Graves' hyperthyroidism and ophthalmopathy. Study-wide results and caveats: A model of 13 V-J features distinguished ophthalmopathy from stable hyperthyroidism.

The TCR beta CDR3 regions underwent amplification using RNA transcripts as the source. The TCR CDR3 was amplified in a first-round RT-PCR using the HTBI primer set. In TCRdb, the multiplex PCR reads were re-called with MiXCR into one record per CDR3 protein. Of roughly 710,000 distinct CDR3 sequences listed, approximately 40% were seen once; the top ten hold less than 40%. This clonotype has only a few counts. Its antigen is as yet unknown. No progression to ophthalmopathy during 18 months of follow-up defined stable disease. Newly diagnosed hyperthyroidism patients aged 18 to 65 years had disease lasting under 2 months. Patients were excluded because of uncontrolled infection, other autoimmune disease, pregnancy or lactation. The CDR3 spans 14 residues. Trimming left V 6 bases short and J 4 bases short, with 16 bases between. Germline V gives CDR1 SGHRS, CDR2 YFSETQ.

The chain has TRBV5-1 and TRBJ1-1; no clear D. The TCR comes from a woman in her thirties or forties with Graves' hyperthyroidism. Sequencing was done on a sample of blood. The CDR3 DNA reads TGCGCCAGCAAAAAACAGCGGTTGTGCACTGAAGCTTTCTTT. It is translated as CASKKQRLCTEAFF.